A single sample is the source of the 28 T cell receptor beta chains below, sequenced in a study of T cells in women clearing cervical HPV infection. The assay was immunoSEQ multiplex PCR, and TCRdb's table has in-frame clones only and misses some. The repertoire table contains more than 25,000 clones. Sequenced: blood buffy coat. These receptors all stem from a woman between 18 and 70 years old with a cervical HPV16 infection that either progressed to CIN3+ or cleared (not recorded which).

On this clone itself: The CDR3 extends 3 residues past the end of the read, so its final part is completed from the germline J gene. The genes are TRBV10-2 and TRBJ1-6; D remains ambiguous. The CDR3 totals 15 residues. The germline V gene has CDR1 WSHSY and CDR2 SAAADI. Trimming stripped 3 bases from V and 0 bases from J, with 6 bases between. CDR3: CASSDLSSYNSPLHF. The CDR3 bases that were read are TGCGCCAGCAGTGATCTTAGCTCCTATAATTCACCC.

The CDR3 loop is CASSLGTGDGYTF. Partial CDR3 DNA: TGTGCCAGCAGCCTCGGGACAGGGGATGGC. V usage is TRBV14 and J usage is TRBJ1-2; 10 bases are a match to TRBD1. The CDR3 is cut off 3 residues early in the read; its end comes from the germline J gene. Trimming removed 4 bases from V and 6 bases from J; junction bases left unmatched: 2. The CDR3 has 13 residues. From germline, CDR1 is SGHDN and CDR2 FVKESK.

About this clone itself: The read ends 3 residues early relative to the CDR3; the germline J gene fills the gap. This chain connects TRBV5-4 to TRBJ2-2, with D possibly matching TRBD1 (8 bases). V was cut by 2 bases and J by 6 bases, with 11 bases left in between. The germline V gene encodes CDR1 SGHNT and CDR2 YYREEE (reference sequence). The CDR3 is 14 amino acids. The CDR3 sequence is CASSFTGGAGELFF. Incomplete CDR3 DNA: TGTGCCAGCAGCTTTACAGGGGGGGCCGGGGAG.

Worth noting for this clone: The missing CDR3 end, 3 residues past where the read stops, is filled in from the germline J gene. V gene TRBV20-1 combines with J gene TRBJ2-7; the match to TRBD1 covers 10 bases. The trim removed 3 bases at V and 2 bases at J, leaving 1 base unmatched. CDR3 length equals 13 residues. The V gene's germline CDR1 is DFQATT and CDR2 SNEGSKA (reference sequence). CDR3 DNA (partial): TGCAGTGCTAGCGGACAGGGGGCCTACGAG. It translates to CSASGQGAYE. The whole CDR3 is CSASGQGAYEQYF.

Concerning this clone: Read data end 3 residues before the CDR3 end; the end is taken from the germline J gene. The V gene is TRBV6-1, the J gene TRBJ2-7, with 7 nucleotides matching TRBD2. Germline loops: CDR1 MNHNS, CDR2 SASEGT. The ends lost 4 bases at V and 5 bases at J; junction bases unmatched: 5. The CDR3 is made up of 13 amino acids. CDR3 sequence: CASSALGGDEQYF. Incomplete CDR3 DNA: TGTGCCAGCAGTGCCCTGGGGGGGGACGAG.

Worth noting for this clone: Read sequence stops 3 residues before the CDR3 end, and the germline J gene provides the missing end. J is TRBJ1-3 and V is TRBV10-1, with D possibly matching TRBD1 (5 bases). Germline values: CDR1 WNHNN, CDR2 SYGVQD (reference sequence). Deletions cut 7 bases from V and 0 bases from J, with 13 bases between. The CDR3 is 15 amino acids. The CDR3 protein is CASNGGTISGNTIYF. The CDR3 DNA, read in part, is TGCGCCAGCAATGGGGGGACCATCTCTGGAAACACC.

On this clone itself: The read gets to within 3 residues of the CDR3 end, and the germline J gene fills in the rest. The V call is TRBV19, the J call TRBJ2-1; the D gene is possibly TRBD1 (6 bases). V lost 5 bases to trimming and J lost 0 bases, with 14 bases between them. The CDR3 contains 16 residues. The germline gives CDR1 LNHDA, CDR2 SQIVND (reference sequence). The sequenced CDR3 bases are TGTGCCAGTAGTCTCGCACCGGACAGCTCCTACAATGAG. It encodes CASSLAPDSSYNE. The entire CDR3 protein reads CASSLAPDSSYNEQFF.

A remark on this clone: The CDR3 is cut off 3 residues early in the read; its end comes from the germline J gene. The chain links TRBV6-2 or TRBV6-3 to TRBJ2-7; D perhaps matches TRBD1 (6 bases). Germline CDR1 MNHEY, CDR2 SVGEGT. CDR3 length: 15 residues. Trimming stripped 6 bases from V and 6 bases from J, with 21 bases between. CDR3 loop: CASRKTGQTSSEQYF. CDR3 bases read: TGTGCCAGCAGGAAGACAGGCCAGACGTCCAGCGAG.

CDR3: CASSPHLRDEQYF. CDR3 DNA, as far as it was read: TGTGCCAGCAGCCCTCATCTTCGGGACGAG. The chain combines TRBV7-7 with TRBJ2-7, with D uncertain. The read ends 3 residues shy of where the CDR3 ends; the end is completed using the germline J gene. Trimming pared 5 bases from V and 5 bases from J, leaving 13 bases between. The CDR3 totals 13 residues. Germline CDR1 and CDR2: SSHAT and FNYEAQ (reference sequence).

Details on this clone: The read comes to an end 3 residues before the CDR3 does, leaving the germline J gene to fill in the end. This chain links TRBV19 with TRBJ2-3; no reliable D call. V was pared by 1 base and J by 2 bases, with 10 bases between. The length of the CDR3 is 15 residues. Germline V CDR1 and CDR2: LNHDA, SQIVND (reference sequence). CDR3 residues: CASSIGNSYTDTQYF. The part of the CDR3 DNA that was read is TGTGCCAGTAGTATAGGAAACAGTTACACAGATACG.

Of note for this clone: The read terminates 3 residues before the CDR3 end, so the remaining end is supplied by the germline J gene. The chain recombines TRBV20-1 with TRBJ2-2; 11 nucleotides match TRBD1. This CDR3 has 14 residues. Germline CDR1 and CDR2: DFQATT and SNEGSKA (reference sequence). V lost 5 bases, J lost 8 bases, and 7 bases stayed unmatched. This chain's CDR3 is CSAPGTGGQGELFF. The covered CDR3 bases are TGCAGTGCTCCCGGGACAGGGGGTCAGGGGGAG.

The CDR3 reads CASRKAGGSTDTQYF. The DNA read from the CDR3 is TGTGCCAGCAGAAAAGCGGGGGGAAGCACAGATACG. The chain has TRBV2 and TRBJ2-3, with 9 bases lining up with TRBD2. The sequence runs out 3 residues before the end of the CDR3; the remainder is reconstructed from the germline J gene. Trimming took 6 bases from V and 0 from J; bases not matched to a gene: 4. The CDR3 is 15 amino acids. Germline CDR1 reads SNHLY; CDR2 reads FYNNEI.

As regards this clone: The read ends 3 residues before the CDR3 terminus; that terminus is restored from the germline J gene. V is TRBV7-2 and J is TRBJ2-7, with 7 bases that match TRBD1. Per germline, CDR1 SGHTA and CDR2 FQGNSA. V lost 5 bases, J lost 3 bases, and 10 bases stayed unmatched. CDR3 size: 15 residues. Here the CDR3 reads CASSLYRGLGYEQYF. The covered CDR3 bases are TGTGCCAGCAGCCTCTACAGGGGCTTAGGCTACGAG.

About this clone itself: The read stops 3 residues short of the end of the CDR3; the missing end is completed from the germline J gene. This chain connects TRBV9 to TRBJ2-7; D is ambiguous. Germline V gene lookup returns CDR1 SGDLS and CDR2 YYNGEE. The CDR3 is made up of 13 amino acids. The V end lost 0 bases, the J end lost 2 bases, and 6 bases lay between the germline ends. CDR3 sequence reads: CASSVDSTYEQYF. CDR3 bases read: TGTGCCAGCAGCGTAGACAGCACCTACGAG. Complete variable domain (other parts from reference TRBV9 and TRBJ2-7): DSGVTQTPKHLITATGQRVTLRCSPRSGDLSVYWYQQSLDQGLQFLIQYYNGEERAKGNILERFSAQQFPDLHSELNLSSLELGDSALYFCASSVDSTYEQYFGPGTRLTVT.

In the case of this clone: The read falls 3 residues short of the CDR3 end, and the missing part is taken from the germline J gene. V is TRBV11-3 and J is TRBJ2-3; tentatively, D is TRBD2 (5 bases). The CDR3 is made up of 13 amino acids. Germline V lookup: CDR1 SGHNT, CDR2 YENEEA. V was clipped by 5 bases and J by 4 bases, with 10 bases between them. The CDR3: CASSTGAADTQYF. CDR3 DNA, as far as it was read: TGTGCCAGCAGCACCGGAGCGGCAGATACG. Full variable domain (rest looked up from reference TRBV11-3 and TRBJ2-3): EAGVVQSPRYKIIEKKQPVAFWCNPISGHNTLYWYLQNLGQGPELLIRYENEEAVDDSQLPKDRFSAERLKGVDSTLKIQPAELGDSAVYLCASSTGAADTQYFGPGTRLTVL.

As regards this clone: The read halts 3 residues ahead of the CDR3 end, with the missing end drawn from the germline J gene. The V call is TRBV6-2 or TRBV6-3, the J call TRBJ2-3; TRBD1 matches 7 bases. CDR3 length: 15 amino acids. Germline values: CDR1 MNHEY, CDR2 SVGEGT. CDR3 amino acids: CASRTRTGFNQPQYF. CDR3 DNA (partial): TGTGCCAGCAGAACTCGGACAGGCTTCAATCAGCCG.

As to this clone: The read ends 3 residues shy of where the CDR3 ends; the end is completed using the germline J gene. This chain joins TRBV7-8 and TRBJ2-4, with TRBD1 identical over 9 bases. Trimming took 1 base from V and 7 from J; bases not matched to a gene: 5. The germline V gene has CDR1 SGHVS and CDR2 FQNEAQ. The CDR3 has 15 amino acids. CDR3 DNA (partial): TGTGCCAGCAGCTTAGGCACAGGGGGCGAGAACATT. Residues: CASSLGTGGENI. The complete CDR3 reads CASSLGTGGENIQYF.

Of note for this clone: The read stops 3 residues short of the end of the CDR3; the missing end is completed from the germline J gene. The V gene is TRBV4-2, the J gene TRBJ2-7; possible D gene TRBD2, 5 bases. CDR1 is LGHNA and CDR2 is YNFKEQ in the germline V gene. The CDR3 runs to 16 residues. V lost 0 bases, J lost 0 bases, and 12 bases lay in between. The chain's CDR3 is CASSQDPMRASYEQYF. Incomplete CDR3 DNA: TGTGCCAGCAGCCAAGATCCGATGCGGGCCTCCTACGAG.

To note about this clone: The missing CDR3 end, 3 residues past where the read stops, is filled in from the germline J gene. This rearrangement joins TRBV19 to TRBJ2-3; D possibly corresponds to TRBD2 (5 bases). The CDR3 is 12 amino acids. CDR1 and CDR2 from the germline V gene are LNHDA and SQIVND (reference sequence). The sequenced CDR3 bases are TGTGCCAGTAGTACGATCGGGGAGACG. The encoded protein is CASSTIGET. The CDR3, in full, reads CASSTIGETQYF.

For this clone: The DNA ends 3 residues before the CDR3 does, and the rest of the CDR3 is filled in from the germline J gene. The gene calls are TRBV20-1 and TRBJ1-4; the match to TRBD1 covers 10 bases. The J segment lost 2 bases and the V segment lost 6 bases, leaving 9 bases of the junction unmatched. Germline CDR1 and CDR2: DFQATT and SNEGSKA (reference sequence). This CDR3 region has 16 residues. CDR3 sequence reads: CSANPTGGATNEKLFF. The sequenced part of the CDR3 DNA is TGCAGTGCCAACCCGACAGGGGGCGCGACTAATGAAAAA.

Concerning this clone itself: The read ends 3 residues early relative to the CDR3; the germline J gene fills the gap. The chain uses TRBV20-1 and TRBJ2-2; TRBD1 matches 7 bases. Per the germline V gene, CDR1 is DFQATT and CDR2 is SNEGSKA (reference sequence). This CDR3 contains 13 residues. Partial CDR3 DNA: TGCAGTGTTATAGACAGGGTTAATGAAAAG. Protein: CSVIDRVNEK. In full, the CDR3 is CSVIDRVNEKLFF.

CDR3 residues: CASSGIRTGFGQPQYF. The CDR3 DNA, read in part, is TGTGCCAGTAGTGGTATCCGGACAGGGTTTGGTCAGCCG. The chain links TRBV19 to TRBJ2-3; 8 bases map to TRBD1. The read halts 3 residues ahead of the CDR3 end, with the missing end drawn from the germline J gene. Germline assignment: CDR1 LNHDA and CDR2 SQIVND (reference sequence). The CDR3 sequence is 16 residues long.

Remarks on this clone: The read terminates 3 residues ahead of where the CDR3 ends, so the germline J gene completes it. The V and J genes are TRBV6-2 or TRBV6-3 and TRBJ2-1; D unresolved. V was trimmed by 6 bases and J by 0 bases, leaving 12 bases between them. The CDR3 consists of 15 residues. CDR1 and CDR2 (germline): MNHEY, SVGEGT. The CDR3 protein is CASRQSVSSYNEQFF. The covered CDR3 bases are TGTGCCAGCAGACAAAGCGTCTCCTCCTACAATGAG.

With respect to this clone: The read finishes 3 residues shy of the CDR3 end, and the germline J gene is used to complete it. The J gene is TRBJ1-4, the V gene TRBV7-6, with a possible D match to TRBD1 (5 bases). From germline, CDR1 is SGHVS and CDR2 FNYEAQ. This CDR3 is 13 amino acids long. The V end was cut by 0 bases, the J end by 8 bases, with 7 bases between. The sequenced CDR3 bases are TGTGCCAGCAGCTTAGCAAAGGGGGAAAAA. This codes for CASSLAKGEK. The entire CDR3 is CASSLAKGEKLFF.

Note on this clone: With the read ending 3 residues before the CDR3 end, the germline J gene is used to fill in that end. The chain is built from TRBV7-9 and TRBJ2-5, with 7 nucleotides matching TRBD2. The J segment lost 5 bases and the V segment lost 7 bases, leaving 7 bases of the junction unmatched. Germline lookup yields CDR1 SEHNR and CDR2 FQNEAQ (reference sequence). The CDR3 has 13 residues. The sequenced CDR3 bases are TGTGCCAGCACCCTGCGGGGGTCCGAGACC. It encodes CASTLRGSET. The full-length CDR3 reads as CASTLRGSETQYF.

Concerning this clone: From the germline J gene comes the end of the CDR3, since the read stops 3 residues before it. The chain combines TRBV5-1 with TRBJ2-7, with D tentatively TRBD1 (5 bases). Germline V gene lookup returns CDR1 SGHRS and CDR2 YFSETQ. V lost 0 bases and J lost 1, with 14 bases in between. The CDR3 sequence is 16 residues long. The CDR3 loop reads CASSLAETAPSYEQYF. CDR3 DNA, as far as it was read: TGCGCCAGCAGCTTGGCCGAGACAGCCCCTTCCTACGAG.

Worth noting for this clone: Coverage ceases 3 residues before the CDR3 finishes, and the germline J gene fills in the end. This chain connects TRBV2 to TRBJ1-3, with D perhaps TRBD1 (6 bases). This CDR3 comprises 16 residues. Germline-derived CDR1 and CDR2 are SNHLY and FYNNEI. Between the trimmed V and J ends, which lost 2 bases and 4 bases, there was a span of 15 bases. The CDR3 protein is CASSEIRGAGGNTIYF. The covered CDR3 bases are TGTGCCAGCAGTGAAATTCGGGGGGCCGGCGGAAACACC.

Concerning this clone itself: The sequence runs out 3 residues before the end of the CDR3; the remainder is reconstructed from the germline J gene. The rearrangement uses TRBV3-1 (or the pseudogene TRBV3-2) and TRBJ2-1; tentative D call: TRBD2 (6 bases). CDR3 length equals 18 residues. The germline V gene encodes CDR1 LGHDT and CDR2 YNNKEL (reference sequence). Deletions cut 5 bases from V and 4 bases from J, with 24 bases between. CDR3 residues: CASSKGRGPSAGYNEQFF. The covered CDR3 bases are TGTGCCAGCAGCAAGGGGCGGGGTCCCTCGGCGGGGTACAATGAG.